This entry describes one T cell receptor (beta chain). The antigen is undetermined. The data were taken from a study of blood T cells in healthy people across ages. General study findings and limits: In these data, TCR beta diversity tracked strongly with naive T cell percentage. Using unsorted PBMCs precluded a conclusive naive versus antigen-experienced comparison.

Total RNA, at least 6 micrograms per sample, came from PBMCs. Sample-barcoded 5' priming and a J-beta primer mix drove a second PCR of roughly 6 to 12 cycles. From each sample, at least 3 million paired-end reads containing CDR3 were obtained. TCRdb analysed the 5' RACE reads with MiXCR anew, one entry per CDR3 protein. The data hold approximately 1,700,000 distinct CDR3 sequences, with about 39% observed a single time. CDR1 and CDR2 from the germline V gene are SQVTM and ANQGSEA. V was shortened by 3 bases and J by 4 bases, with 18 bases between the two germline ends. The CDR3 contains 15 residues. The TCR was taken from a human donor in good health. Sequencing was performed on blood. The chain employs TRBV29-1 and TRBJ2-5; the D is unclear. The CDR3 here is CSVEGSLSSLETQYF. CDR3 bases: TGCAGCGTTGAGGGCAGCCTAAGTTCTTTAGAGACCCAGTACTTC.